What follows are 6 T cell receptor beta chains derived from one specimen sequenced in a study of T cells in Graves' hyperthyroidism and ophthalmopathy. Amplified TCR beta CDR3 regions derived from RNA transcripts. Initially, a first-round RT-PCR of the TCR CDR3 employed the HTBI primer set. TCRdb ran MiXCR on the multiplex PCR reads and lists one entry per CDR3 protein. This table holds some 460,000 distinct CDR3 sequences, around 14% found once. The sequencing sample was made of blood. These receptors were obtained from a woman aged 18-29 years with Graves' hyperthyroidism.

Only a few counts were recorded for this clonotype. The genes are TRBV19 and TRBJ1-2; a weak D match, TRBD1 (6 bases). CDR3 length: 15 amino acids. Germline assignment: CDR1 LNHDA and CDR2 SQIVND (reference sequence). V gave up 7 bases and J gave up 3 bases, with 18 bases separating them. The chain's CDR3 is CASISERDNYYGYTF. CDR3 DNA: TGTGCCAGTATCTCGGAGAGGGACAACTACTATGGCTACACCTTC.

This clonotype was counted only a few times. This chain links TRBV7-3 with TRBJ2-3; 7 nucleotides align to TRBD2. Germline CDR1 is SGHTA and CDR2 is FQGTGA. J gave up 1 base and V 0 bases, and 10 bases lay outside the gene matches. The CDR3 has 18 amino acids. The CDR3 here is CASSLTRGLVGGTDTQYF. DNA of the CDR3: TGTGCCAGCAGCTTAACCCGAGGACTAGTGGGGGGCACAGATACGCAGTATTTT.

This clonotype was detected many times. The rearrangement joins TRBV20-1 to TRBJ2-5, with 10 positions matching TRBD2. J lost 3 bases, V lost 5 bases, and 3 bases had no gene match. The germline CDR1 and CDR2 sequences are DFQATT and SNEGSKA (reference sequence). The CDR3 is made up of 13 amino acids. CDR3 amino acids: CSAPGLAEETQYF. The CDR3, as DNA: TGCAGTGCTCCAGGACTAGCGGAAGAGACCCAGTACTTC.

This clonotype was seen repeatedly, ten times or more. CDR3 region: CASSSGTSGNTGELFF. The CDR3 nucleotides read TGCGCCAGCAGCTCAGGGACTAGCGGAAACACCGGGGAGCTGTTTTTT. This chain connects TRBV5-1 to TRBJ2-2, with 11 nucleotides matching TRBD2. Trimming at V came to 3 bases and at J to 2 bases, leaving 3 bases not matched to a gene. This CDR3 is 16 amino acids long. Looked up from germline, CDR1 is SGHRS and CDR2 is YFSETQ.

This clonotype was counted a few times. The chain couples TRBV25-1 to TRBJ1-5, with D hard to call. This CDR3 comprises 12 residues. V was clipped by 6 bases and J by 5 bases, with 8 bases between them. CDR1 is MGHDK, CDR2 SYGVNS, per germline. CDR3 sequence: CASSLSDQPQHF. CDR3 nucleotides: TGTGCCAGCAGCCTTTCGGATCAGCCCCAGCATTTT. Variable domain in full (rest from reference TRBV25-1 and TRBJ1-5): EADIYQTPRYLVIGTGKKITLECSQTMGHDKMYWYQQDPGMELHLIHYSYGVNSTEKGDLSSESTVSRIRTEHFPLTLESARPSHTSQYLCASSLSDQPQHFGDGTRLSIL.

CDR3 loop: CASSHPVSDATDTQYF. As DNA, the CDR3 is TGCGCCAGCAGCCACCCAGTGTCCGATGCCACAGATACGCAGTATTTT. The chain carries TRBV4-1 and TRBJ2-3; no clear D gene. V gave up 3 bases and J gave up 2 bases, with 15 bases separating them. This CDR3 has 16 residues. From germline, CDR1 is MGHRA and CDR2 YSYEKL.